This T cell receptor (beta chain) appears in the sequencing data of a study of cytomegalovirus exposure and HLA in healthy donors. Across the whole study: The roughly 120 million unique TCR beta sequences, from 150 million to 200 million T cells, were found by an earlier analysis.

This CDR3 is built from 20 residues. Germline V gene sequence: CDR1 MGHRA, CDR2 YSYEKL. Trimming shortened V by 4 bases and J by 0 bases, and 22 bases separated the two germline ends. General study results and limits: TCR beta sequences reportedly predicted most subjects' HLA-A and HLA-B alleles accurately. Available immune exposure information was restricted to CMV serostatus only.

In the PCR, 60 Vbeta and 13 Jbeta primers were used. Repertoires were generated with immunoSEQ multiplex PCR, while TCRdb's copy carries only in-frame clones and drops some. Of about 210,000 clones listed, 78% are singletons. With respect to this clone: Its antigen is currently unknown.

The source of this sequence is a boy younger than 18 in good health and CMV-seronegative. The J gene is TRBJ2-6, the V gene TRBV4-1, with a weak D call TRBD1 (5 bases). The sequenced sample consisted of PBMCs. CDR3 region: CASSRLLDSSHYSGANVLTF. CDR3 in DNA: TGCGCCAGCAGCCGGCTTTTAGACAGCTCCCATTACTCTGGGGCCAACGTCCTGACTTTC.